Following are 30 T cell receptor beta chains from one sample sequenced in a study of early T cells in non-severe SARS-CoV-2 infection. A single record per CDR3 protein comes from TCRdb applying MiXCR to the 5' RACE reads. The profile covers tens of thousands of distinct CDR3 sequences, with about 5% appearing a single time and about 3.5% taken by the ten largest. The sample consisted of whole blood. The receptors derive from an adult who was a healthcare worker with PCR-confirmed SARS-CoV-2 infection or an uninfected control (not recorded which).

The chain couples TRBV20-1 to TRBJ1-2; 7 bases fit TRBD1. In germline, CDR1 is DFQATT, CDR2 SNEGSKA (reference sequence). The CDR3 is 15 residues long. V shed 3 bases, J shed 4 bases, and the junction held 11 bases outside the gene matches. The CDR3 loop is CSASGQGQKGYGYTF. Here the CDR3 DNA reads TGCAGTGCTAGCGGGCAGGGACAGAAGGGCTATGGCTACACCTTC.

There are many counts of this clonotype. The chain has TRBV11-3 and TRBJ1-6; D is ambiguous. Germline V CDR1 and CDR2: SGHNT, YENEEA. The CDR3 has 13 residues. Trimming removed 0 bases at V and 7 bases at J, with 4 bases between. The DNA of the CDR3 is TGTGCCAGCAGCTTAGAGGCAAATTCACCCCTCCACTTT. This gives the protein CASSLEANSPLHF. The variable domain in full, with the rest retrieved from reference TRBV11-3 and TRBJ1-6, is EAGVVQSPRYKIIEKKQPVAFWCNPISGHNTLYWYLQNLGQGPELLIRYENEEAVDDSQLPKDRFSAERLKGVDSTLKIQPAELGDSAVYLCASSLEANSPLHFGNGTRLTVT.

This chain joins TRBV7-8 and TRBJ2-3, with D perhaps assigned TRBD1 or TRBD2 (5 bases each). V lost 4 bases and J lost 5, with 19 bases in between. Germline CDR1 SGHVS, CDR2 FQNEAQ. The CDR3 consists of 16 residues. CDR3 DNA: TGTGCCAGCAGCTGGGCTGGACAACCGGGACGAGATACGCAGTATTTT. Its translation: CASSWAGQPGRDTQYF.

This clonotype has more than one count but fewer than ten. CDR3 sequence (DNA): TGTGCCAGCTCACCATACAGTCTGACCGGGGAGCTGTTTTTT. It specifies CASSPYSLTGELFF. The chain joins TRBV18 to TRBJ2-2; no clear D. Germline V lookup: CDR1 KGHSH, CDR2 LQKENI. The ends were cut back, 2 bases at V and 5 bases at J, with 9 bases in the middle. The CDR3 has 14 residues.

The chain recombines TRBV28 with TRBJ1-5; a possible D gene is TRBD1 (5 bases). CDR1 is MDHEN, CDR2 SYDVKM, per germline. The CDR3 has 12 amino acids. The V and J ends lost 6 bases and 6 bases respectively, with 9 bases between them. The CDR3 is CASSLGAQPQHF. CDR3 DNA sequence: TGTGCCAGCAGCCTCGGGGCTCAGCCCCAGCATTTT.

The chain employs TRBV7-8 and TRBJ2-7; the D gene is possibly TRBD1 (7 bases). The CDR3 is made up of 13 amino acids. Trimming pared 4 bases from V and 4 bases from J, leaving 11 bases between. Germline loops: CDR1 SGHVS, CDR2 FQNEAQ. In DNA, the CDR3 is TGTGCCAGCAGCTCGCGGGACAGTTACGAGCAGTACTTC. Encoded protein: CASSSRDSYEQYF.

This clonotype showed up just a few times. The genes are TRBV3-1 and TRBJ1-4; D may be TRBD1 (5 bases). CDR3 length equals 16 residues. V gave up 0 bases and J gave up 0 bases, with 8 bases separating them. In germline, CDR1 is LGHDT, CDR2 YNNKEL (reference sequence). The CDR3 bases are TGTGCCAGCAGCCAAGAAAGGGGTACAACTAATGAAAAACTGTTTTTT. Encoded protein: CASSQERGTTNEKLFF.

This clonotype was found many times. The chain uses TRBV12-3 or TRBV12-4 and TRBJ1-1; no firm D call. The V and J ends lost 7 bases and 5 bases respectively, with 29 bases between them. The CDR3 spans 18 residues. The CDR3, as DNA: TGTGCCAGCACCCTCGCGGTTCTGGCCGATATAGGGAAGACTGAAGCTTTCTTT. Translating gives CASTLAVLADIGKTEAFF.

The rearrangement uses TRBV28 and TRBJ2-3, with D perhaps matching TRBD1 (5 bases). The CDR3 is made up of 17 amino acids. Trimming took 2 bases from V and 0 from J, leaving 15 bases between them. Per the germline V gene, CDR1 is MDHEN and CDR2 is SYDVKM. CDR3 residues: CASSLAGLSSSTDTQYF. DNA of the CDR3: TGTGCCAGCAGTTTAGCAGGGCTGAGTTCTAGCACAGATACGCAGTATTTT.

The CDR3 region has the DNA TGTGCCAGCAGTTTAGGGACAAATTCACCCCTCCACTTT. Its translation is CASSLGTNSPLHF. The V call is TRBV12-3 or TRBV12-4, the J call TRBJ1-6; possible D gene TRBD1, 5 bases. The CDR3 is made up of 13 amino acids. Trimming stripped 1 base from V and 7 bases from J, with 5 bases between.

This clonotype was found many times. This chain uses TRBV7-8 with TRBJ1-2; 8 bases are a match to TRBD1. V gave up 8 bases and J gave up 4 bases; unmatched junction bases: 9. Per germline, CDR1 SGHVS and CDR2 FQNEAQ. There are 14 residues in the CDR3. The CDR3 here is CASSSQGAGYGYTF. The CDR3 region has the DNA TGTGCCAGCTCCTCTCAGGGGGCCGGCTATGGCTACACCTTC.

V usage is TRBV28 and J usage is TRBJ1-1; no clear D. Trimming stripped 5 bases from V and 3 bases from J, with 10 bases between. The CDR3 totals 13 residues. Germline loops: CDR1 MDHEN, CDR2 SYDVKM. CDR3 nucleotide sequence: TGTGCCAGCAGTCCATACCCGGACACTGAAGCTTTCTTT. Translating it yields CASSPYPDTEAFF.

This clonotype was seen only a few times. This chain uses TRBV2 with TRBJ2-3, with TRBD1 matching 7 bases. The CDR3 sequence is 12 residues long. V lost 9 bases and J lost 4; bases outside the gene matches: 4. Germline CDR1 reads SNHLY; CDR2 reads FYNNEI. The CDR3 here is CASIQGADTQYF. The DNA for the CDR3 is TGTGCCAGTATCCAGGGGGCAGATACGCAGTATTTT.

As to this clonotype: A single base separates this from a much larger clone, so it may be a read error. This sequence joins TRBV11-2 and TRBJ1-1, with D possibly matching TRBD1 (6 bases). V was shortened by 5 bases and J by 4 bases, with 14 bases between the two germline ends. The CDR3 is made up of 14 amino acids. From germline, CDR1 is SGHAT and CDR2 FQNNGV. CDR3 DNA sequence: TGTGCCAGCAGCATCGGACAGTTATTCACTGAAGCTTTCTTT. This codes for CASSIGQLFTEAFF.

This clonotype ranks as medium-sized. CDR3 bases: TGTGCCAGCAGCTCCTATACAGATACGCAGTATTTT. Protein: CASSSYTDTQYF. The rearrangement uses TRBV7-9 and TRBJ2-3; no clear D. The CDR3 consists of 12 residues. V gave up 4 bases and J gave up 3 bases, with 5 bases separating them. Germline V lookup: CDR1 SEHNR, CDR2 FQNEAQ (reference sequence).

At least ten counts were recorded for this clonotype. The CDR3 sequence is CSAHPSGRPQETQYF. DNA of the CDR3: TGCAGTGCACACCCTAGCGGGAGGCCCCAAGAGACCCAGTACTTC. The chain has TRBV20-1 and TRBJ2-5; TRBD2 matches at 11 bases. Germline loops: CDR1 DFQATT, CDR2 SNEGSKA (reference sequence). There are 15 residues in the CDR3. V gave up 6 bases and J gave up 1 base; unmatched junction bases: 7.

This chain links TRBV4-3 with TRBJ1-4; TRBD1 matches 8 bases. CDR3 length: 16 residues. The V gene's germline CDR1 is LGHNA and CDR2 YSLEER. V dropped 4 bases and J dropped 7; count of bases not matched to a gene: 11. CDR3 residues: CASSPETGTGSEKLFF. CDR3 coding DNA: TGCGCCAGCAGCCCGGAAACCGGGACAGGAAGTGAAAAACTGTTTTTT.

The sample holds a few counts of this clonotype. The chain carries TRBV6-5 and TRBJ1-5; 7 bases are a match to TRBD1. The CDR3 has 15 amino acids. CDR1 and CDR2 (germline): MNHEY, SVGAGI. V lost 2 bases and J lost 4; bases outside the gene matches: 5. CDR3 DNA: TGTGCCAGCAGTTACGTACAGGGGCGAAATCAGCCCCAGCATTTT. Its protein product is CASSYVQGRNQPQHF.

The chain recombines TRBV20-1 with TRBJ2-3; 12 positions match TRBD2. V was pared by 3 bases and J by 5 bases, with 6 bases of the junction left unmatched. The germline V gene encodes CDR1 DFQATT and CDR2 SNEGSKA (reference sequence). This CDR3 has 15 amino acids. CDR3 coding DNA: TGCAGTGCTAGGGCACTAGCGGGAGGAGGAGATACGCAGTATTTT. It is translated as CSARALAGGGDTQYF.

This clonotype was counted at least ten times. The genes are TRBV5-1 and TRBJ2-1, with 9 bases lining up with TRBD1. CDR1 and CDR2 from the germline V gene are SGHRS and YFSETQ. CDR3 length: 13 amino acids. Trimming cost V 5 bases and J 9 bases; bases outside gene matches: 6. CDR3 sequence (DNA): TGCGCCAGCAGTTGGGACAGGGAGGGTGAGCAGTTCTTC. It is translated as CASSWDREGEQFF.

This clonotype showed up just a few times. The CDR3 protein is CASSLARRPGEQYF. The CDR3 DNA follows: TGTGCCAGCAGCCTAGCTCGAAGGCCGGGCGAGCAGTACTTC. This sequence joins TRBV6-2 or TRBV6-3 and TRBJ2-7; TRBD2 is a possible D gene (5 bases). Germline CDR1 reads MNHEY; CDR2 reads SVGEGT. V was trimmed by 6 bases and J by 6 bases, leaving 18 bases between them. CDR3 length equals 14 residues.

This clonotype was seen at least ten times. This sequence joins TRBV6-2 or TRBV6-3 and TRBJ2-7, with 8 bases identical to TRBD1. V shed 6 bases and J 3 bases; nucleotides not matched to a gene: 7. CDR3 length: 14 amino acids. Per the germline V gene, CDR1 is MNHEY and CDR2 is SVGEGT. The CDR3, as DNA: TGTGCCAGCAGGTTTCAGGGGGCAATCTACGAGCAGTACTTC. This encodes CASRFQGAIYEQYF.

This clonotype was seen a few times. This chain joins TRBV11-1 and TRBJ1-6; unclear D gene. Trimming cost V 5 bases and J 0 bases, with 14 bases left between them. This CDR3 spans 17 amino acids. Germline V gives CDR1 SGHAT, CDR2 FQDESV (reference sequence). CDR3 coding DNA: TGTGCCAGCAGCCACGTCCAGAGAGGCTCCTATAATTCACCCCTCCACTTT. Its protein is CASSHVQRGSYNSPLHF.

Many counts were recorded for this clonotype. The germline gene is not matched at one end of the junction; a read error may be the cause. V gene TRBV19 combines with J gene TRBJ2-1; tentative D call: TRBD1 (6 bases). Germline-derived CDR1 and CDR2 are LNHDA and SQIVND (reference sequence). The CDR3 is made up of 13 amino acids. The CDR3 here is CASKQGPYKEQFF. DNA for the CDR3: TGTGCCAGTAAGCAGGGGCCCTACAAGGAGCAGTTCTTC.

The rearrangement uses TRBV28 and TRBJ2-3, with 14 bases lining up with TRBD2. The CDR3 has 16 residues. The germline gives CDR1 MDHEN, CDR2 SYDVKM. J lost 7 bases, V lost 5 bases, and 8 bases had no gene match. The CDR3: CASSTTGLAGVNTQYF. The CDR3 coding sequence is TGTGCCAGCAGTACGACGGGACTAGCGGGAGTAAATACGCAGTATTTT.

The chain has TRBV3-2 and TRBJ2-7; the table's D gene call, TRBD1, was not cross checked with the DNA. TRBV3-2 represents a pseudogene. The CDR3 is made up of 15 amino acids. The CDR3 loop reads CASSPPGTGTYEQYF. For the CDR3, the DNA is TGTGCCAGCAGCCCGCCGGGGACAGGGACCTACGAGCAGTACTTC.

The chain couples TRBV6-5 to TRBJ2-1; the D is unclear. CDR3 length: 15 residues. Germline CDR1 is MNHEY and CDR2 is SVGAGI. The ends were cut back, 4 bases at V and 6 bases at J, with 16 bases in the middle. CDR3: CASSSPDGSFNEQFF. The CDR3 DNA sequence: TGTGCCAGCAGTTCCCCTGACGGCAGCTTCAATGAGCAGTTCTTC.

A few counts support this clonotype. The chain links TRBV11-2 to TRBJ2-1; tentative D call: TRBD2 (5 bases). This CDR3 is built from 13 residues. Germline V CDR1 and CDR2: SGHAT, FQNNGV. Trimming cost V 4 bases and J 8 bases, with 12 bases left between them. As DNA, the CDR3 is TGTGCCAGCAGCTCGAGAGGACTCGATGAGCAGTTCTTC. It yields the protein CASSSRGLDEQFF.

The chain combines TRBV28 with TRBJ2-7, with a weak D call TRBD2 (5 bases). V was shortened by 7 bases and J by 2 bases, with 15 bases between the two germline ends. Germline lookup yields CDR1 MDHEN and CDR2 SYDVKM. The CDR3 spans 14 residues. The CDR3 region is CASTPLGVTYEQYF. Written as DNA, the CDR3 is TGTGCCAGCACCCCCCTCGGGGTCACCTACGAGCAGTACTTC.

This clonotype was detected many times. The V call is TRBV18, the J call TRBJ2-1; TRBD1 agrees at 10 bases. The trim removed 2 bases at V and 0 bases at J, leaving 1 base unmatched. In germline, CDR1 is KGHSH, CDR2 LQKENI. The CDR3 runs 16 residues. As DNA, the CDR3 is TGTGCCAGCTCACCAGGGACAGGGGTCTCCTACAATGAGCAGTTCTTC. As protein: CASSPGTGVSYNEQFF.